These 26 T cell receptor beta chains were all obtained from the same sample, sequenced in a study of shared clonotypes between healthy human individuals. The protocol was immunoSEQ multiplex PCR, while the TCRdb copy is restricted to in-frame clones and leaves out a portion. Altogether around 2.5 million clones are present, 80% to 95% being singletons, with the ten largest covering 0.36%. The sample consisted of naive CD4+ T cells from PBMCs. The sample's subset: CD45RA+ positively selected. These receptors came from a man aged 18 to 29 in good health. Some clones in this sample may be carry-over from other donors' samples.

The V call is TRBV5-1, the J call TRBJ2-1, with D possibly being TRBD2 (6 bases). V gave up 0 bases and J gave up 8 bases, with 15 bases separating them. CDR1 and CDR2 (germline): SGHRS, YFSETQ. CDR3 length: 15 residues. CDR3 in amino acids: CASSLATGVTYEQFF. The CDR3 coding sequence is TGCGCCAGCAGCTTGGCAACGGGAGTCACTTATGAGCAGTTCTTC.

This clone was detected only once. The V call is TRBV10-1, the J call TRBJ2-7, with D unclear. Trimming cost V 0 bases and J 7 bases, with 13 bases left between them. This CDR3 comprises 14 residues. Per the germline V gene, CDR1 is WNHNN and CDR2 is SYGVQD (reference sequence). The CDR3 nucleotides are TGCGCCAGCAGTGAGTCGACGACCCTACGGGAGCAGTACTTC. It is translated as CASSESTTLREQYF.

J is TRBJ2-7 and V is TRBV11-2; D uncertain. This CDR3 is 12 amino acids long. The V and J ends lost 5 bases and 6 bases respectively, with 11 bases between them. Germline V lookup: CDR1 SGHAT, CDR2 FQNNGV. The CDR3 protein is CASSPTLGEQYF. As DNA, the CDR3 is TGTGCCAGCAGCCCGACACTGGGCGAGCAGTACTTC.

The chain has TRBV11-2 and TRBJ2-5; TRBD1 is a possible D gene (5 bases). Trimming shortened V by 0 bases and J by 5 bases, and 13 bases separated the two germline ends. CDR3 length: 15 residues. Germline assignment: CDR1 SGHAT and CDR2 FQNNGV. CDR3 coding DNA: TGTGCCAGCAGCTTAGATGGTCGCAGGGCGGAGACCCAGTACTTC. Residues: CASSLDGRRAETQYF. Filled out from reference TRBV11-2 and TRBJ2-5, the complete variable domain reads EAGVAQSPRYKIIEKRQSVAFWCNPISGHATLYWYQQILGQGPKLLIQFQNNGVVDDSQLPKDRFSAERLKGVDSTLKIQPAKLEDSAVYLCASSLDGRRAETQYFGPGTRLLVL.

The CDR3 loop is CATSAASTDTQYF. The CDR3 bases are TGTGCCACCAGTGCGGCAAGCACAGATACGCAGTATTTT. The chain recombines TRBV15 with TRBJ2-3; D gene uncertain. V was shortened by 6 bases and J by 0 bases, with 7 bases between the two germline ends. Germline V gives CDR1 LNHNV, CDR2 YYDKDF (reference sequence). CDR3 length equals 13 residues.

The genes are TRBV7-3 and TRBJ2-1; D unresolved. Germline CDR1 SGHTA, CDR2 FQGTGA. The germline V and J ends were trimmed by 1 base and 4 bases, with 5 bases remaining between them. The CDR3 is 13 residues long. Here the CDR3 reads CASSLNGYNEQFF. The CDR3 nucleotides read TGTGCCAGCAGCTTAAACGGGTACAATGAGCAGTTCTTC.

The chain employs TRBV19 and TRBJ2-7; D remains unclear. The CDR3 extends over 14 amino acids. Germline V gives CDR1 LNHDA, CDR2 SQIVND (reference sequence). V was shortened by 3 bases and J by 3 bases, with 12 bases between the two germline ends. CDR3 sequence: CASSMSPSSYEQYF. CDR3 DNA sequence: TGTGCCAGTAGTATGAGTCCGTCGAGCTACGAGCAGTACTTC.

This sequence joins TRBV27 and TRBJ2-1, with a weak D call TRBD2 (6 bases). Germline CDR1 is MNHEY and CDR2 is SMNVEV (reference sequence). Trimming shortened V by 4 bases and J by 0 bases, and 10 bases separated the two germline ends. This CDR3 comprises 15 residues. The CDR3 region is CASSWRERSYNEQFF. DNA of the CDR3: TGTGCCAGCAGTTGGAGGGAGCGCTCCTACAATGAGCAGTTCTTC.

The rearrangement links TRBV5-1 to TRBJ2-1, with D tentatively TRBD1 (5 bases). CDR1 and CDR2 from the germline V gene are SGHRS and YFSETQ. This CDR3 has 13 amino acids. The germline V and J ends were trimmed by 0 bases and 6 bases, with 7 bases remaining between them. The CDR3 sequence: CASSLARVNEQFF. The CDR3 DNA reads TGCGCCAGCAGCTTGGCCAGGGTCAATGAGCAGTTCTTC.

For this clone: The same CDR3 also results from other DNA sequences found in this sample. The chain is built from TRBV5-4 and TRBJ1-1; no clear D gene. Germline V gene lookup returns CDR1 SGHNT and CDR2 YYREEE (reference sequence). The length of the CDR3 is 12 residues. The ends were cut back, 0 bases at V and 2 bases at J, with 2 bases in the middle. The CDR3, as DNA: TGTGCCAGCAGCTTGGCAAACACTGAAGCTTTCTTT. Amino acid sequence: CASSLANTEAFF. Filled out from reference TRBV5-4 and TRBJ1-1, the complete variable domain reads ETGVTQSPTHLIKTRGQQVTLRCSSQSGHNTVSWYQQALGQGPQFIFQYYREEENGRGNFPPRFSGLQFPNYSSELNVNALELDDSALYLCASSLANTEAFFGQGTRLTVV.

V is TRBV6-1 and J is TRBJ1-2; tentatively, D is TRBD1 (6 bases). Per the germline V gene, CDR1 is MNHNS and CDR2 is SASEGT. V gave up 0 bases and J gave up 4 bases, with 15 bases separating them. The CDR3 length is 16 residues. CDR3 loop: CASSEAGSGARYGYTF. CDR3 nucleotide sequence: TGTGCCAGCAGTGAAGCTGGGTCGGGGGCCCGCTATGGCTACACCTTC.

The chain carries TRBV4-3 and TRBJ2-1; 9 bases fit TRBD2. Germline V lookup: CDR1 LGHNA, CDR2 YSLEER. The trim removed 2 bases at V and 1 base at J, leaving 3 bases unmatched. The CDR3 covers 16 residues. CDR3 in DNA: TGCGCCAGCAGCCAACAAGCGGGAGGATCCTACAATGAGCAGTTCTTC. It is translated as CASSQQAGGSYNEQFF.

The table lists this clone with a count of one. The chain employs TRBV7-9 and TRBJ2-2, with 13 bases that match TRBD2. This CDR3 spans 17 amino acids. The germline gives CDR1 SEHNR, CDR2 FQNEAQ (reference sequence). V was clipped by 2 bases and J by 5 bases; unmatched bases: 5. The CDR3 here is CASSLRGLAGDTGELFF. CDR3 DNA sequence: TGTGCCAGCAGCTTAAGAGGACTAGCGGGAGATACCGGGGAGCTGTTTTTT.

This clone came up once. This chain joins TRBV7-9 and TRBJ2-7; D may be TRBD1 (6 bases). V lost 1 base, J lost 5 bases, and 15 bases lay in between. Germline-derived CDR1 and CDR2 are SEHNR and FQNEAQ (reference sequence). The CDR3 spans 15 residues. CDR3 protein: CASSLEGVSEDEQYF. CDR3 bases: TGTGCCAGCAGCTTAGAGGGGGTGTCCGAGGACGAGCAGTACTTC.

The chain is built from TRBV12-2 and TRBJ1-4. TRBV12-2 is a recognized pseudogene. The CDR3 spans 20 residues. Here the CDR3 DNA reads TGTGCAAGTCGCTTGTGTCACTCGGGTGTTATGTTTTCAACTAATGAAAAACTGTTTTTT. This sequence encodes CASRLCHSGVMFSTNEKLFF.

V usage is TRBV30 and J usage is TRBJ1-2, with D maybe TRBD1 (5 bases). The CDR3 extends over 15 amino acids. Germline-derived CDR1 and CDR2 are GTSNPN and SVGIG (reference sequence). V gave up 0 bases and J gave up 6 bases, with 17 bases separating them. CDR3 loop: CAWSVHLTAPDGYTF. In DNA, the CDR3 is TGTGCCTGGAGTGTACATTTGACAGCCCCCGATGGCTACACCTTC.

V is TRBV28 and J is TRBJ2-4, with a weak D call TRBD2 (5 bases). Germline V gene lookup returns CDR1 MDHEN and CDR2 SYDVKM. Trimming removed 6 bases from V and 0 bases from J, with 12 bases in between. This CDR3 comprises 15 residues. The CDR3 loop is CASSRSEGAKNIQYF. The CDR3 nucleotides are TGTGCCAGCAGCCGCTCAGAGGGAGCCAAAAACATTCAGTACTTC.

This clone was observed a single time. The chain is built from TRBV18 and TRBJ1-5; no clear D. The CDR3 totals 14 residues. V was trimmed by 4 bases and J by 11 bases, leaving 18 bases between them. CDR1 and CDR2 from the germline V gene are KGHSH and LQKENI. This chain's CDR3 is CASSQGIIPGTQHF. CDR3 in DNA: TGTGCCAGCTCACAGGGAATAATCCCCGGGACCCAGCATTTT.

The chain links TRBV4-1 to TRBJ1-5; 9 bases match TRBD1. The V gene end was trimmed by 0 bases and the J gene end by 4 bases; junction bases not matched to a gene: 4. Looked up from germline, CDR1 is MGHRA and CDR2 is YSYEKL. The CDR3 runs 16 residues. CDR3 region: CASSQEGTGFNQPQHF. The CDR3 nucleotides read TGCGCCAGCAGCCAAGAAGGGACAGGGTTTAATCAGCCCCAGCATTTT.

The chain recombines TRBV30 with TRBJ2-7; 11 bases are shared with TRBD1. In germline, CDR1 is GTSNPN, CDR2 SVGIG (reference sequence). CDR3 length: 12 residues. With 6 bases clipped from V and 3 bases from J, the junction kept 1 base outside the gene matches. This CDR3 reads CACGTGGYEQYF. CDR3 in DNA: TGTGCCTGTGGGACAGGGGGCTACGAGCAGTACTTC.

This clone has just one count. The J gene is TRBJ2-1, the V gene TRBV19, with 13 bases matching TRBD2. Germline V CDR1 and CDR2: LNHDA, SQIVND (reference sequence). The CDR3 spans 15 residues. V shed 5 bases, J shed 7 bases, and the junction held 5 bases outside the gene matches. Written as DNA, the CDR3 is TGTGCCAGTAGTGTGACTAGCGGGAGGCGAAATGAGCAGTTCTTC. It specifies CASSVTSGRRNEQFF. Full variable domain (missing parts from reference TRBV19 and TRBJ2-1): DGGITQSPKYLFRKEGQNVTLSCEQNLNHDAMYWYRQDPGQGLRLIYYSQIVNDFQKGDIAEGYSVSREKKESFPLTVTSAQKNPTAFYLCASSVTSGRRNEQFFGPGTRLTVL.

The chain has TRBV5-1 and TRBJ2-3; D might be TRBD2 (6 bases). V shed 2 bases and J shed 2 bases, with 9 bases lying between them. Germline values: CDR1 SGHRS, CDR2 YFSETQ. The CDR3 length is 14 residues. The CDR3 loop is CASSFTGATDTQYF. Here the CDR3 DNA reads TGCGCCAGCAGCTTCACGGGAGCCACAGATACGCAGTATTTT.

The J gene is TRBJ2-2, the V gene TRBV5-1, with 7 nucleotides matching TRBD1. CDR3 size: 15 residues. Germline V gene data show CDR1 as SGHRS and CDR2 as YFSETQ. Trimming at V came to 0 bases and at J to 7 bases, leaving 6 bases not matched to a gene. The CDR3 DNA reads as TGCGCCAGCAGCTTGGTTGACAGGGCTCACGGGGAGCTGTTTTTT. It encodes CASSLVDRAHGELFF.

This clone showed up just a few times. V gene TRBV7-9 combines with J gene TRBJ1-1; no clear D gene. Trimming removed 4 bases at V and 0 bases at J, with 12 bases between. The CDR3 is made up of 15 amino acids. Germline V gene data show CDR1 as SEHNR and CDR2 as FQNEAQ (reference sequence). CDR3 bases: TGTGCCAGCAGCTACTCCGGGAATATGAACACTGAAGCTTTCTTT. This gives the protein CASSYSGNMNTEAFF.

This chain joins TRBV5-5 and TRBJ2-3; D ambiguous. Germline CDR1 reads SGHKS; CDR2 reads YYEKEE (reference sequence). The CDR3 loop spans 14 amino acids. V dropped 0 bases and J dropped 1 base, with 6 bases sitting between them. CDR3 loop: CASSLAVGTDTQYF. The CDR3, as DNA: TGTGCCAGCAGCTTGGCCGTTGGCACAGATACGCAGTATTTT.

The chain joins TRBV19 to TRBJ1-1, with D uncertain. From germline, CDR1 is LNHDA and CDR2 SQIVND (reference sequence). V was trimmed by 1 base and J by 10 bases, leaving 13 bases between them. The CDR3 is 13 amino acids. The DNA of the CDR3 is TGTGCCAGTAGTATAGCGCCGGGAATTGGAGCTTTCTTT. The encoded protein is CASSIAPGIGAFF.